A selection of T cell receptor beta chains follows, all from one sample in a study of control samples from healthy donors and cancer patients. Generated by immunoSEQ multiplex PCR, the TCRdb table keeps only in-frame clones and is missing some. The data show about 170,000 clones, 80% to 95% seen once. The sequencing sample was made of blood. These receptors all stem from a woman in her fifties or sixties in good health. Both conserved end residues are part of each CDR3. A D gene is named only where the DNA matches it firmly. Clone size, where shown, is once, few, many, or a class for clones that have expanded.

TRBJ1-1 | once | . | TRBV25-1 | CATEDRLNTEAFF | TGTGCCACAGAAGACAGATTGAACACTGAAGCTTTCTTT
TRBJ1-3 | . | . | TRBV18 | CASSPPGGYGAGNTIYF | TGTGCCAGCTCACCACCCGGGGGTTACGGAGCTGGAAACACCATATATTTT
TRBJ1-3 | . | TRBD1 | TRBV6-6 | CASSRQGANSGNTIYF | TGTGCCAGCAGTCGACAGGGAGCAAACTCTGGAAACACCATATATTTT
TRBJ2-7 | . | . | TRBV6-2/TRBV6-3 | CASSLWGTKYEQYF | TGTGCCAGCAGCCTTTGGGGGACCAAATACGAGCAGTACTTC
TRBJ1-1 | . | TRBD1 | TRBV30 | CAWSGTGSTEAFF | TGTGCCTGGAGCGGGACAGGGAGCACTGAAGCTTTCTTT
TRBJ1-5 | . | . | TRBV15 | CATSRDSGQPQHF | TGTGCCACCAGCAGAGATTCTGGTCAGCCCCAGCATTTT
TRBJ1-5 | . | . | TRBV6-2/TRBV6-3 | CASSFPVAYRAGLQPQHF | TGTGCCAGCAGTTTTCCTGTAGCCTACAGGGCAGGGCTTCAGCCCCAGCATTTT
TRBJ2-1 | few | TRBD1 | TRBV7-2 | CASSLAVRYRGQNEQFF | TGTGCCAGCAGCTTAGCGGTAAGGTACAGGGGGCAAAATGAGCAGTTCTTC
TRBJ2-3 | . | . | TRBV9 | CASSVLDLRTQYF | TGTGCCAGCAGCGTACTGGACTTGAGGACGCAGTATTTT
TRBJ1-2 | . | . | TRBV7-2 | CASSLPAPQGRGYTF | TGTGCCAGCAGCTTACCCGCTCCCCAGGGGAGAGGATACACCTTC
TRBJ1-3 | . | . | TRBV12-3/TRBV12-4 | CASTGLSGNTIYF | TGTGCCAGCACAGGGCTTAGTGGAAACACCATATATTTT
TRBJ1-1 | once | . | TRBV7-3 | CASSLTRNTEAFF | TGTGCCAGCAGCTTAACGAGGAACACTGAAGCTTTCTTT
TRBJ2-5 | . | . | TRBV7-2 | CASSFERRKGGETQYF | TGTGCCAGCAGCTTTGAGCGGAGGAAGGGTGGAGAGACCCAGTACTTC
TRBJ1-2 | few | . | TRBV7-2 | CASSLDISGYTF | TGTGCCAGCAGCTTAGACATCAGTGGCTACACCTTC
TRBJ2-3 | . | . | TRBV3-1/TRBV3-2 | CASNHRSSTDTQYF | TGTGCCAGCAACCACAGGTCTAGCACAGATACGCAGTATTTT
TRBJ2-5 | . | TRBD1 | TRBV11-2 | CASSRGTGVLTFQETQYF | TGTGCCAGCAGCCGAGGGACAGGAGTCCTTACCTTCCAAGAGACCCAGTACTTC
TRBJ1-1 | . | TRBD1 | TRBV29-1 | CSGRQGHTEAFF | TGCAGCGGCCGACAGGGTCACACTGAAGCTTTCTTT
TRBJ2-1 | . | TRBD2 | TRBV5-1 | CASSWGTSGVNEQFF | TGCGCCAGCAGCTGGGGGACTAGCGGGGTTAATGAGCAGTTCTTC
TRBJ1-2 | . | . | TRBV6-2/TRBV6-3 | CASSRGSNYGYTF | TGTGCCAGCAGCCGAGGGTCTAACTATGGCTACACCTTC
TRBJ2-1 | . | TRBD2 | TRBV5-1 | CASSFYSGGAYNEQFF | TGCGCCAGCAGCTTTTATAGCGGGGGGGCCTACAATGAGCAGTTCTTC
TRBJ1-1 | . | . | TRBV12-5 | CASGLGQNTEAFF | TGTGCTAGTGGTTTGGGACAGAACACTGAAGCTTTCTTT
TRBJ2-5 | . | . | TRBV29-1 | CSAQGRYQETQYF | TGCAGCGCCCAAGGTCGGTATCAAGAGACCCAGTACTTC
TRBJ1-2 | . | . | TRBV7-9 | CASSLVQANYGYTF | TGTGCCAGCAGCTTAGTCCAGGCTAACTATGGCTACACCTTC
TRBJ1-3 | . | . | TRBV18 | CASSPRDATSGNTIYF | TGTGCCAGCTCACCTCGGGACGCTACCTCTGGAAACACCATATATTTT
TRBJ1-5 | . | . | TRBV18 | CASSPSGQGISNQPQHF | TGTGCCAGCTCACCTTCGGGGCAGGGTATTAGCAATCAGCCCCAGCATTTT
TRBJ1-1 | . | TRBD1 | TRBV6-5 | CASSAQGAFQAFF | TGTGCCAGCAGCGCACAGGGGGCGTTTCAAGCTTTCTTT
TRBJ1-1 | . | . | TRBV7-2 | CASSLAPGGTTEAFF | TGTGCCAGCAGCTTAGCTCCCGGCGGGACCACTGAAGCTTTCTTT
TRBJ1-6 | . | TRBD1 | TRBV5-1 | CASSSRTGDSPLHF | TGCGCCAGCAGCTCAAGGACAGGGGATTCACCCCTCCACTTT
TRBJ1-6 | . | . | TRBV7-9 | CASSFRSGVYSPLHF | TGTGCCAGCAGCTTCCGGTCGGGGGTATACTCACCCCTCCACTTT
TRBJ1-1 | . | TRBD1 | TRBV19 | CATHRGRGLDNTEAFF | TGTGCCACCCACCGCGGCAGGGGGCTCGACAACACTGAAGCTTTCTTT
TRBJ2-7 | . | TRBD1 | TRBV7-2 | CASSLDWQGALYEQYF | TGTGCCAGCAGCTTAGATTGGCAGGGGGCGCTGTACGAGCAGTACTTC
TRBJ2-1 | . | . | TRBV4-3 | CASSQPIHGASSYNEQFF | TGCGCCAGCAGCCAGCCCATCCATGGGGCTAGCTCCTACAATGAGCAGTTCTTC
TRBJ1-5 | . | . | TRBV7-2 | CASSFVSLQPQHF | TGTGCCAGCAGCTTTGTCAGCCTTCAGCCCCAGCATTTT
TRBJ2-2 | . | . | TRBV5-1 | CASSFGQLNTGELFF | TGCGCCAGCAGCTTTGGTCAGCTAAACACCGGGGAGCTGTTTTTT
TRBJ1-2 | . | . | TRBV18 | CASSPLVRGTNSGYTF | TGTGCCAGCTCACCACTTGTCAGGGGAACCAATTCGGGCTACACCTTC
TRBJ2-1 | . | TRBD2 | TRBV7-2 | CASSSNLGTSSRNEQFF | TGTGCCAGCAGCTCAAACTTAGGGACTAGTTCTCGCAATGAGCAGTTCTTC
TRBJ2-1 | . | TRBD2 | TRBV27 | CASSILSGGSQWEQFF | TGTGCCAGCAGTATCCTAAGCGGGGGGAGCCAGTGGGAGCAGTTCTTC
TRBJ2-1 | . | . | TRBV7-2 | CASSLIRRLYNEQFF | TGTGCCAGCAGCTTAATACGGCGTCTCTACAATGAGCAGTTCTTC
TRBJ1-2 | . | . | TRBV6-5 | CASSRGARRYGYTF | TGTGCCAGCAGTAGGGGGGCCCGCCGCTATGGCTACACCTTC
TRBJ1-3 | . | . | TRBV6-5 | CASSYGQGYSGNTIYF | TGTGCCAGCAGTTACGGTCAGGGGTACTCTGGAAACACCATATATTTT
TRBJ2-5 | . | . | TRBV27 | CASSSTMETQYF | TGTGCCAGCAGTTCCACGATGGAGACCCAGTACTTC